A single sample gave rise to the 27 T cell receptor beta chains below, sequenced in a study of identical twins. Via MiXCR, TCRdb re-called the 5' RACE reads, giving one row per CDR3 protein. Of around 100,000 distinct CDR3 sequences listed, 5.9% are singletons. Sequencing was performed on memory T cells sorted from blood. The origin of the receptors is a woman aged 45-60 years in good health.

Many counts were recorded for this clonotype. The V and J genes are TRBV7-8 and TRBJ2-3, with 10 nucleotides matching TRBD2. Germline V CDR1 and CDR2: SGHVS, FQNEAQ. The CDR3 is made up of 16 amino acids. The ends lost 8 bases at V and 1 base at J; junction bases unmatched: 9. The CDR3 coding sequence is TGTGCCAGCCATAGCGATCTAGCGGGAGGCACAGATACGCAGTATTTT. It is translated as CASHSDLAGGTDTQYF.

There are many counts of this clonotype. CDR3 in DNA: TGCGCCAGCAGCCCCGCATCGACAGGGAACTATCAGGGAAAACTGTTTTTT. The encoded protein is CASSPASTGNYQGKLFF. The rearrangement links TRBV4-1 to TRBJ1-4; 7 bases map to TRBD1. CDR1 is MGHRA and CDR2 is YSYEKL in the germline V gene. V lost 4 bases to trimming and J lost 10 bases; unmatched junction nucleotides: 18. CDR3 length: 17 amino acids.

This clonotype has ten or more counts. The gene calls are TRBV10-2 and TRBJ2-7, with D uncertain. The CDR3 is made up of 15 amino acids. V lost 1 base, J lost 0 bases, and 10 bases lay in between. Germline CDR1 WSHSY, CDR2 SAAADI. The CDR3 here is CASSEWASYSYEQYV. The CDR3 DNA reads TGCGCCAGCAGTGAGTGGGCTTCTTACTCCTACGAGCAGTACGTC.

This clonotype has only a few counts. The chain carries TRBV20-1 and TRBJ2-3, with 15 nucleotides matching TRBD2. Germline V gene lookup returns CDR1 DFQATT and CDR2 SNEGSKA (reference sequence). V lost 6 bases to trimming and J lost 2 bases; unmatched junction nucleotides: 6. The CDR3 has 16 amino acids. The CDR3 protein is CSAAGLAGGITDTQYF. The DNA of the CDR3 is TGCAGTGCCGCGGGACTAGCGGGAGGAATCACAGATACGCAGTATTTT.

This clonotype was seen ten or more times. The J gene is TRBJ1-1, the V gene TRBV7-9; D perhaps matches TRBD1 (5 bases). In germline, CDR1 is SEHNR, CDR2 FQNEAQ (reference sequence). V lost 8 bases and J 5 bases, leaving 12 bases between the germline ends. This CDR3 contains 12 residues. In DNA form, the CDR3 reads TGTGCCAGCGACAGTGGTTATACTGAAGCTTTCTTT. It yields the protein CASDSGYTEAFF.

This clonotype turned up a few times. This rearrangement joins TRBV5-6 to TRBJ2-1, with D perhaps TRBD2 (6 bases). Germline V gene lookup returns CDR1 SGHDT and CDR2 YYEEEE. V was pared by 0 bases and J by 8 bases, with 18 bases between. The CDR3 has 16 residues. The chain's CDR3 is CASSLAGGGASDEQFF. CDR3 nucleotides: TGTGCCAGCAGCTTGGCCGGGGGTGGGGCGAGCGATGAGCAGTTCTTC. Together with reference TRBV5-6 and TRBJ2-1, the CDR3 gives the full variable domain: DAGVTQSPTHLIKTRGQQVTLRCSPKSGHDTVSWYQQALGQGPQFIFQYYEEEERQRGNFPDRFSGHQFPNYSSELNVNALLLGDSALYLCASSLAGGGASDEQFFGPGTRLTVL.

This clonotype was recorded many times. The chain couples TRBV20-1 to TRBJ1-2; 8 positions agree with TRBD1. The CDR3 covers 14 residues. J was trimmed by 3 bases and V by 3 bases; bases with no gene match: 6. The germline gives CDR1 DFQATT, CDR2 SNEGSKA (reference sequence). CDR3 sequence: CSARRTGYDYGYTF. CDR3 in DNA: TGCAGTGCTAGGAGGACAGGGTACGACTATGGCTACACCTTC.

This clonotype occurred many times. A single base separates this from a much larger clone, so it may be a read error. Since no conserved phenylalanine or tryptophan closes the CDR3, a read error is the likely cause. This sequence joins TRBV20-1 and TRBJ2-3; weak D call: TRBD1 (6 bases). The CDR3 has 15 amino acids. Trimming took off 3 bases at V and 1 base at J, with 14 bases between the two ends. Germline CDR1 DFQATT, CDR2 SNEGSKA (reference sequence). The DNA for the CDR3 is TGCAGTGCTAGCAAGGACAGTGGCGGCACAGATACGCAGTATTTG. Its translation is CSASKDSGGTDTQYL.

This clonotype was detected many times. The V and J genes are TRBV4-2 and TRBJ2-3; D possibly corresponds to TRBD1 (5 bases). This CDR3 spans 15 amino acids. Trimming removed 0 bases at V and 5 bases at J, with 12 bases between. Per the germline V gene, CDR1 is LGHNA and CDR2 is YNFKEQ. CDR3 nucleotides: TGTGCCAGCAGCCAAGAACGTACAGGTTTAGATACGCAGTATTTT. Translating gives CASSQERTGLDTQYF.

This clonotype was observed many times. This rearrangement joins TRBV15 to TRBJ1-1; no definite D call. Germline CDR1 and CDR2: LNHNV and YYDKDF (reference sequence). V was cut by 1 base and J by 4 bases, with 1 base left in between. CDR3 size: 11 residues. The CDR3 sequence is CATSRATEAFF. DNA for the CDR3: TGTGCCACCAGCAGAGCCACTGAAGCTTTCTTT.

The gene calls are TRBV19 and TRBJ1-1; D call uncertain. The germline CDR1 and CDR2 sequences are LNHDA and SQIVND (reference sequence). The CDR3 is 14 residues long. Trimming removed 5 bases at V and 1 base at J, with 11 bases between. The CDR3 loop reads CASSFGTSNTEAFF. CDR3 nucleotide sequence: TGTGCCAGTAGTTTCGGCACCTCGAACACTGAAGCTTTCTTT.

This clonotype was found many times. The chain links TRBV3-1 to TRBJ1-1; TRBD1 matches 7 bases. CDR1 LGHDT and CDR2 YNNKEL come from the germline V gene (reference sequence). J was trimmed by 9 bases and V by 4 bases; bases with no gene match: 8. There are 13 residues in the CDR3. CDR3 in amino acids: CASSPRQTGKAFF. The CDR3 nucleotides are TGTGCCAGCAGCCCTAGACAGACAGGGAAAGCTTTCTTT.

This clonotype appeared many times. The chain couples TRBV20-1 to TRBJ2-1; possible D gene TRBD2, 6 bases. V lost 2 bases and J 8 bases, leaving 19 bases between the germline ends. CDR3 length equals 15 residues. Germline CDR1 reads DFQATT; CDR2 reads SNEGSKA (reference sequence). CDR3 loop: CSARMGSGLGYEQFF. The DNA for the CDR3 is TGCAGTGCTAGAATGGGGAGCGGGTTAGGCTATGAGCAGTTCTTC.

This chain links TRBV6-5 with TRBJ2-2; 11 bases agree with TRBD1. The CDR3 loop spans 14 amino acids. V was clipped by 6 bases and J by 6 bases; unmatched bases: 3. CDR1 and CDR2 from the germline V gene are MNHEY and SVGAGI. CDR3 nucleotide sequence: TGTGCCAGCAGGGGGACAGGGGGGTCCGGGGAGCTGTTTTTT. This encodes CASRGTGGSGELFF.

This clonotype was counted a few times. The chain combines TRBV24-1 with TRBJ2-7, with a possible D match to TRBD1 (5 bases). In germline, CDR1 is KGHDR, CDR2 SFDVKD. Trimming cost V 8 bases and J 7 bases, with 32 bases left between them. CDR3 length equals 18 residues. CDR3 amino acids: CATNPGPDSPPIGGEQYV. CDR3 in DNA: TGTGCCACCAACCCTGGTCCAGACAGTCCGCCGATTGGTGGGGAGCAGTACGTC.

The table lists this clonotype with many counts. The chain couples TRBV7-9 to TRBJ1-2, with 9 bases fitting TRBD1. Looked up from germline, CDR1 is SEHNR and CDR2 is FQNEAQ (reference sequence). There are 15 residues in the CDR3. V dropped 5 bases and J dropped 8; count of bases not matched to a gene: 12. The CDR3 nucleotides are TGTGCCAGCAGCGCCTGGACAGGGGTGAAGGAGGGCTACACCTTC. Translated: CASSAWTGVKEGYTF.

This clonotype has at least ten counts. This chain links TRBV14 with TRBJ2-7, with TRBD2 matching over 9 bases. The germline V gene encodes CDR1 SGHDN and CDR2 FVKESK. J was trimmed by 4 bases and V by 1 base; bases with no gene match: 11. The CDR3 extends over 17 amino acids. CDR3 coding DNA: TGTGCCAGCAGCCAAGGCACGCGAGGACTAGCGCGTTACGAGCAGTACTTC. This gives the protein CASSQGTRGLARYEQYF. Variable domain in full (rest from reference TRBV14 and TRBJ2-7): EAGVTQFPSHSVIEKGQTVTLRCDPISGHDNLYWYRRVMGKEIKFLLHFVKESKQDESGMPNNRFLAERTGGTYSTLKVQPAELEDSGVYFCASSQGTRGLARYEQYFGPGTRLTVT.

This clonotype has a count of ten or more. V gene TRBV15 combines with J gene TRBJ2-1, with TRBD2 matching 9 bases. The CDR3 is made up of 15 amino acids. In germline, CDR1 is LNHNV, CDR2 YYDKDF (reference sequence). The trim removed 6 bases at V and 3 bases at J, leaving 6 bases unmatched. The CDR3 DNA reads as TGTGCCACCAGTTCTAGCGGGGTGAACTACAATGAGCAGTTCTTC. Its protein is CATSSSGVNYNEQFF.

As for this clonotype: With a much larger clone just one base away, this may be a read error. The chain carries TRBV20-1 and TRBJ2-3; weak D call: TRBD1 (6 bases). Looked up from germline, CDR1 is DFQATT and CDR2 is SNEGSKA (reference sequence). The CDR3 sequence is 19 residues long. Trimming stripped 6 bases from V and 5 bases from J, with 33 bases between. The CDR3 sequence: CSASLRDKGLLGALDTQYF. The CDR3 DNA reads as TGCAGTGCCAGTTTACGGGACAAGGGATTACTAGGAGCCCTAGATACGCAGTATTTT.

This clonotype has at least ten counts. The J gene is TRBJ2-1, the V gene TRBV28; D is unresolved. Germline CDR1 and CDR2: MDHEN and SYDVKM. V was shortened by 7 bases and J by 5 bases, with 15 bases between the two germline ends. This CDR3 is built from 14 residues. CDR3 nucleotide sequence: TGTGCCAGCATACGCGCGGCCGTCCACAATGAGCAGTTCTTC. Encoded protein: CASIRAAVHNEQFF.

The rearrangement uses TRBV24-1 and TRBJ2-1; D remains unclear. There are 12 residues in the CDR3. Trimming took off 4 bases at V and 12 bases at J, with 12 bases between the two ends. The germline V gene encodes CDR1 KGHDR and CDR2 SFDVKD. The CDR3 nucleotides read TGTGCCACCAGTGACGTCGCAGGTTTGCAGTTCTTC. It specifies CATSDVAGLQFF.

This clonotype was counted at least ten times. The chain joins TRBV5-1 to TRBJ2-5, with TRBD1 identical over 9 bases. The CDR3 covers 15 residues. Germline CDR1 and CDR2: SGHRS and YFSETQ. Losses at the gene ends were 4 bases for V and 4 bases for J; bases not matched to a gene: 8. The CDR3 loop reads CASSPLGTGLETQYF. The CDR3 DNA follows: TGCGCCAGCAGCCCCCTGGGGACAGGGTTAGAGACCCAGTACTTC.

The CDR3 spells CASSPRSGRALADTQYF. The CDR3 region has the DNA TGTGCCAGCAGCCCGCGTAGCGGGAGGGCCCTCGCAGATACGCAGTATTTT. The chain joins TRBV7-6 to TRBJ2-3, with TRBD2 identical over 11 bases. V shed 5 bases, J shed 4 bases, and the junction held 11 bases outside the gene matches. CDR3 size: 17 residues. The V gene's germline CDR1 is SGHVS and CDR2 FNYEAQ.

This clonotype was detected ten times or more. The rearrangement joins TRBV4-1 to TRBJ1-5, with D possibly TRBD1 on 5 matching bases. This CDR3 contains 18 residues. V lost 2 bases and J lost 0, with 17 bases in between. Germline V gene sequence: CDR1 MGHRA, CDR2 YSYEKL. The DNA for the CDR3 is TGCGCCAGCAGCCAATCGATTCGGGGGTCCTATAGCAATCAGCCCCAGCATTTT. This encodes CASSQSIRGSYSNQPQHF.

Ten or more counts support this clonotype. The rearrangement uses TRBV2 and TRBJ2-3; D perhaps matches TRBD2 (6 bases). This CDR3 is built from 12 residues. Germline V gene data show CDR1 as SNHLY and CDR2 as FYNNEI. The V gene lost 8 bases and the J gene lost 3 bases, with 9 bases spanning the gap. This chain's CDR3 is CASSGGTDTQYF. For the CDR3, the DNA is TGTGCCAGCTCTGGGGGGACAGATACGCAGTATTTT.

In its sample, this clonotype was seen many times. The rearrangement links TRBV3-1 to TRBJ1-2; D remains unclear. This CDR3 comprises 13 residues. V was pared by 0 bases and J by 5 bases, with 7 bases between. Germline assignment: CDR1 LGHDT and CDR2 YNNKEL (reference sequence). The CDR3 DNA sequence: TGTGCCAGCAGCCAAGATCCCAGATATGGCTACACCTTC. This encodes CASSQDPRYGYTF.

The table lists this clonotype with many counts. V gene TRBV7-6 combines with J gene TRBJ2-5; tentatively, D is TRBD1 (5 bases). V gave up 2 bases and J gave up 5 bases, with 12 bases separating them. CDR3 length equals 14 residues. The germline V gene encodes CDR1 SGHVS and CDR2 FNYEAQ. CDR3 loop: CASSLLGQSETQYF. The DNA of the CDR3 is TGTGCCAGCAGCTTATTGGGGCAGTCGGAGACCCAGTACTTC.